These 21 T cell receptor beta chains came from one sample sequenced in a study of siplizumab effects on memory and regulatory T cells. Assay: immunoSEQ multiplex PCR; the TCRdb copy retains only in-frame clones and omits some. The table lists 75,000 to 100,000 clones, roughly 94% of them singletons, with approximately 1.2% in the top ten. Material: non-Treg CD4+ T cells sorted from blood. The origin of the receptors is a human donor in good health.

The chain uses TRBV20-1 and TRBJ1-1, with D unresolved. Deletions cut 3 bases from V and 7 bases from J, with 9 bases between. Germline V gene lookup returns CDR1 DFQATT and CDR2 SNEGSKA (reference sequence). The CDR3 contains 11 residues. The CDR3, as DNA: TGCAGTGCTAGGGGGTGGCTTGAAGCTTTCTTT. It is translated as CSARGWLEAFF.

The V call is TRBV5-1, the J call TRBJ2-7, with 9 bases lining up with TRBD1. This CDR3 is 15 amino acids long. V was pared by 2 bases and J by 1 base, with 4 bases of the junction left unmatched. Germline V gene data show CDR1 as SGHRS and CDR2 as YFSETQ. The CDR3 bases are TGCGCCAGCAGCTTTGGGGACAGGGTGTCCTACGAGCAGTACTTC. It specifies CASSFGDRVSYEQYF.

This clone was seen only once. The chain has TRBV7-7 and TRBJ2-3; 9 bases map to TRBD2. The length of the CDR3 is 15 residues. CDR1 SSHAT and CDR2 FNYEAQ come from the germline V gene (reference sequence). The trim removed 3 bases at V and 5 bases at J, leaving 6 bases unmatched. DNA of the CDR3: TGTGCCAGCAGCTTCGGGCTAGCGGGAAGAGATACGCAGTATTTT. As protein: CASSFGLAGRDTQYF.

V gene TRBV7-9 combines with J gene TRBJ1-1, with D hard to call. This CDR3 is built from 13 residues. Germline-derived CDR1 and CDR2 are SEHNR and FQNEAQ (reference sequence). V lost 3 bases to trimming and J lost 0 bases, with 5 bases between them. CDR3 nucleotide sequence: TGTGCCAGCAGCTTTGGCATGAACACTGAAGCTTTCTTT. Its translation: CASSFGMNTEAFF.

This clone was seen a few times. The chain has TRBV25-1 and TRBJ1-1, with TRBD1 matching over 8 bases. Germline CDR1 MGHDK, CDR2 SYGVNS. There are 11 residues in the CDR3. V shed 5 bases, J shed 10 bases, and the junction held 3 bases outside the gene matches. The CDR3 region has the DNA TGTGCCAGCAGTCGACAGGGGAGAGCTTTCTTT. Its protein is CASSRQGRAFF.

This clone appeared a few times. The chain joins TRBV19 to TRBJ1-1; 9 bases line up with TRBD1. The CDR3 extends over 13 amino acids. CDR1 and CDR2 (germline): LNHDA, SQIVND (reference sequence). The V and J ends lost 10 bases and 11 bases, in that order; junction bases with no gene match: 14. The CDR3 nucleotides are TGTGCCACTATCACGAATCGGGACAGGGTTGCTTTCTTT. Protein sequence: CATITNRDRVAFF.

About this clone itself: The sample carries other DNA sequences with the same CDR3. The chain couples TRBV6-1 to TRBJ1-4; TRBD1 agrees at 9 bases. The CDR3 sequence is 14 residues long. J lost 8 bases, V lost 8 bases, and 9 bases had no gene match. Per the germline V gene, CDR1 is MNHNS and CDR2 is SASEGT. For the CDR3, the DNA is TGTGCCAGCCGTTGGGACAGGGCCGGCGAAAAACTGTTTTTT. Amino acids: CASRWDRAGEKLFF.

This chain joins TRBV15 and TRBJ2-7; maybe TRBD2 (5 bases). The CDR3 runs to 15 residues. CDR1 and CDR2 (germline): LNHNV, YYDKDF (reference sequence). V lost 8 bases and J lost 2, with 19 bases in between. The CDR3 spells CATSSGATPPYEQYF. The CDR3 DNA sequence: TGTGCCACCTCCAGCGGAGCCACCCCCCCCTACGAGCAGTACTTC.

V usage is TRBV18 and J usage is TRBJ2-1, with D maybe TRBD2 (6 bases). The V end was cut by 3 bases, the J end by 4 bases, with 13 bases between. Germline CDR1 is KGHSH and CDR2 is LQKENI. CDR3 size: 15 residues. CDR3 nucleotide sequence: TGTGCCAGCTCACCTTGGGGGGAGACGTACAATGAGCAGTTCTTC. Amino acid sequence: CASSPWGETYNEQFF.

This clone occurred a few times. The rearrangement joins TRBV5-4 to TRBJ2-3; D is possibly TRBD1 (5 bases). CDR3 size: 13 residues. Trimming stripped 5 bases from V and 2 bases from J, with 9 bases between. The germline CDR1 and CDR2 sequences are SGHNT and YYREEE (reference sequence). CDR3 residues: CASSSRATDTQYF. CDR3 coding DNA: TGTGCCAGCAGTTCCAGGGCCACAGATACGCAGTATTTT.

The table lists this clone with a count of one. DNA of the CDR3: TGTGCCAGCAGCCTCGGGGTGATAGACCTCAATGAGCAGTTCTTC. It specifies CASSLGVIDLNEQFF. V is TRBV7-8 and J is TRBJ2-1; a possible D gene is TRBD2 (5 bases). The CDR3 totals 15 residues. The V end lost 5 bases, the J end lost 6 bases, and 17 bases lay between the germline ends. Germline assignment: CDR1 SGHVS and CDR2 FQNEAQ.

This chain joins TRBV19 and TRBJ1-5; D possibly corresponds to TRBD1 (6 bases). Trimming removed 7 bases from V and 3 bases from J, with 13 bases in between. The CDR3 contains 14 residues. Germline V gives CDR1 LNHDA, CDR2 SQIVND (reference sequence). The CDR3 region has the DNA TGTGCCAGTAACCTACGACAGGCCAATCAGCCCCAGCATTTT. Protein sequence: CASNLRQANQPQHF.

The rearrangement joins TRBV19 to TRBJ2-1; D call uncertain. V lost 1 base to trimming and J lost 6 bases, with 16 bases between them. The germline CDR1 and CDR2 sequences are LNHDA and SQIVND (reference sequence). The CDR3 is 16 residues long. Written as DNA, the CDR3 is TGTGCCAGTAGTATAGTGGGCGGCTTGTCGTCCAATGAGCAGTTCTTC. Translating it yields CASSIVGGLSSNEQFF.

The rearrangement joins TRBV15 to TRBJ2-1; maybe TRBD1 (5 bases). With 9 bases removed from V and 6 bases from J, the gap between germline ends came to 9 bases. Germline values: CDR1 LNHNV, CDR2 YYDKDF (reference sequence). The CDR3 contains 11 residues. The CDR3: CATGASNEQFF. The CDR3 nucleotides read TGTGCCACTGGGGCTAGCAATGAGCAGTTCTTC.

As for this clone: The sample carries other DNA sequences with the same CDR3. The chain couples TRBV7-9 to TRBJ1-5, with D uncertain. Germline CDR1 reads SEHNR; CDR2 reads FQNEAQ (reference sequence). Trimming pared 4 bases from V and 4 bases from J, leaving 5 bases between. This CDR3 region has 12 residues. CDR3 coding DNA: TGTGCCAGCAGCTCGGGGAATCAGCCCCAGCATTTT. Residues: CASSSGNQPQHF.

The rearrangement uses TRBV27 and TRBJ2-7, with D unclear. The V gene lost 6 bases and the J gene lost 1 base, with 13 bases spanning the gap. This CDR3 is built from 14 residues. Germline V gives CDR1 MNHEY, CDR2 SMNVEV (reference sequence). The CDR3 DNA reads as TGTGCCAGCAGGGATCGGTTACTTTCCTACGAGCAGTACTTC. As protein: CASRDRLLSYEQYF.

This clone was observed a single time. V and J are TRBV5-1 and TRBJ2-5; D is ambiguous. Looked up from germline, CDR1 is SGHRS and CDR2 is YFSETQ. The germline V and J ends were trimmed by 0 bases and 1 base, with 10 bases remaining between them. The CDR3 spans 15 residues. The chain's CDR3 is CASSLVSGTQETQYF. In nucleotides, the CDR3 is TGCGCCAGCAGCTTGGTTTCAGGAACCCAAGAGACCCAGTACTTC. Based on the CDR3 plus reference TRBV5-1 and TRBJ2-5, the full variable domain is KAGVTQTPRYLIKTRGQQVTLSCSPISGHRSVSWYQQTPGQGLQFLFEYFSETQRNKGNFPGRFSGRQFSNSRSEMNVSTLELGDSALYLCASSLVSGTQETQYFGPGTRLLVL.

The V and J genes are TRBV4-1 and TRBJ2-5; D perhaps matches TRBD2 (6 bases). The CDR3 sequence is 16 residues long. Trimming stripped 4 bases from V and 3 bases from J, with 18 bases between. Germline CDR1 MGHRA, CDR2 YSYEKL. CDR3 in amino acids: CASSRIPGLAKETQYF. The CDR3 nucleotides are TGCGCCAGCAGCCGGATACCGGGGCTAGCGAAAGAGACCCAGTACTTC.

The chain joins TRBV7-2 to TRBJ1-1; no clear D gene. V lost 5 bases and J lost 0, with 7 bases in between. Germline CDR1 SGHTA, CDR2 FQGNSA. This CDR3 has 13 residues. The DNA for the CDR3 is TGTGCCAGCAGCCAAGAGATGAACACTGAAGCTTTCTTT. It translates to CASSQEMNTEAFF.

The chain has TRBV5-4 and TRBJ2-7; D unclear. The CDR3 extends over 16 amino acids. Per germline, CDR1 SGHNT and CDR2 YYREEE (reference sequence). V lost 0 bases and J 0 bases, leaving 13 bases between the germline ends. The CDR3 loop is CASSLGATPTSYEQYF. CDR3 DNA sequence: TGTGCCAGCAGCTTGGGGGCGACACCAACCTCCTACGAGCAGTACTTC.

The chain uses TRBV27 and TRBJ2-3; weak D call: TRBD1 (5 bases). Germline V gene sequence: CDR1 MNHEY, CDR2 SMNVEV (reference sequence). Trimming took off 2 bases at V and 1 base at J, with 10 bases between the two ends. CDR3 length: 15 residues. CDR3 sequence reads: CASSLRQFGTDTQYF. The CDR3 DNA follows: TGTGCCAGCAGTTTAAGACAGTTCGGCACAGATACGCAGTATTTT.